The sequence of this T cell receptor beta chain was determined in a study of blood T cell repertoires in COVID-19. In the authors' methods: For nucleated cells, counts were estimated from reference gene primer amplification. The table came from immunoSEQ multiplex PCR; TCRdb's copy has only in-frame clones and leaves some out. The DNA was the basis for D and trimming; V, J and clone size are from that table. The sample lists roughly 340,000 clones, around 87% occurring once. This CDR3 has 12 amino acids. V was pared by 4 bases and J by 3 bases, with 9 bases between. CDR1 SQVTM and CDR2 ANQGSEA come from the germline V gene. Patients at the Seattle site were enrolled during active infection and followed longitudinally.

The chain combines TRBV29-1 with TRBJ1-1; perhaps TRBD1 as D (5 bases). Input material: peripheral blood. This clonotype was sampled from a woman between 50 and 59 years old with COVID-19, enrolled during active disease. As DNA, the CDR3 is TGCAGCGTTGGGCGGGGGGACACTGAAGCTTTCTTT. Protein product: CSVGRGDTEAFF.